Included here is one T cell receptor beta chain sequence, with context. Next came a second PCR, run for 7 to 11 cycles, which used a sample-barcoded 5' primer along with a J-beta primer mix. TCRdb reprocessed the 5' RACE reads via MiXCR and lists one record per CDR3 protein. The sample contains over 1,500,000 distinct CDR3 sequences, roughly two fifths of which appear only once. This entry is derived from a study of blood T cells in healthy people across ages. The germline V gene encodes CDR1 SQVTM and CDR2 ANQGSEA. This CDR3 contains 13 residues. V lost 8 bases and J lost 0, with 12 bases in between.

The receptor's source is a human donor in good health. The V gene is TRBV29-1, the J gene TRBJ2-3; D unclear. The sample was blood. This CDR3 is CSTLGSSTDTQYF. CDR3 DNA: TGCAGCACCCTGGGATCTAGCACAGATACGCAGTATTTT.